The 31 T cell receptor beta chains presented below share a single source sample, sequenced in a study of blood T cell repertoires in COVID-19. The table came from immunoSEQ multiplex PCR; TCRdb's copy has only in-frame clones and leaves some out. The repertoire consists of 250,000 to 300,000 clones, with around 85% occurring once and the leading ten covering approximately 11%. The specimen sequenced was peripheral blood. Receptors were obtained from a woman in her sixties or seventies with acute or convalescent COVID-19.

The chain is built from TRBV5-4 and TRBJ1-1; D call uncertain. V lost 4 bases to trimming and J lost 2 bases, with 9 bases between them. The CDR3 loop spans 13 amino acids. Germline V lookup: CDR1 SGHNT, CDR2 YYREEE (reference sequence). CDR3 region: CASSLVPNTEAFF. The CDR3 DNA reads TGTGCCAGCAGCCTTGTCCCTAACACTGAAGCTTTCTTT.

The V call is TRBV30, the J call TRBJ2-5; D could derive from TRBD1 or TRBD2 (5 bases each). The CDR3 sequence is 12 residues long. Germline loops: CDR1 GTSNPN, CDR2 SVGIG (reference sequence). Trimming left V 5 bases short and J 6 bases short, with 13 bases between. The CDR3 protein is CAWEGMGKTQYF. In DNA form, the CDR3 reads TGTGCCTGGGAGGGGATGGGGAAGACCCAGTACTTC.

The chain couples TRBV11-2 to TRBJ1-1; D unresolved. The V gene's germline CDR1 is SGHAT and CDR2 FQNNGV. This CDR3 has 14 amino acids. Trimming pared 3 bases from V and 1 base from J, leaving 9 bases between. Here the CDR3 DNA reads TGTGCCAGCAGCTTCGGGAGTGGGAACACTGAAGCTTTCTTT. It translates to CASSFGSGNTEAFF.

The gene calls are TRBV20-1 and TRBJ1-2, with D uncertain. The germline V gene encodes CDR1 DFQATT and CDR2 SNEGSKA (reference sequence). The V end was cut by 3 bases, the J end by 8 bases, with 19 bases between. There are 14 residues in the CDR3. The CDR3, as DNA: TGCAGTGCTAGTGGGTTTTTCCGGGATGGGGGCTACACCTTC. Protein sequence: CSASGFFRDGGYTF.

In the case of this clone: Other DNA sequences of this sample code for an identical CDR3. V is TRBV7-9 and J is TRBJ1-6; 9 bases are shared with TRBD1. Germline CDR1 reads SEHNR; CDR2 reads FQNEAQ (reference sequence). The V gene end was trimmed by 3 bases and the J gene end by 10 bases; junction bases not matched to a gene: 4. CDR3 length: 14 residues. CDR3 coding DNA: TGTGCCAGCAGCTTGGGACAGGGAGGGTCACCCCTCCACTTT. As protein: CASSLGQGGSPLHF. Based on the CDR3 plus reference TRBV7-9 and TRBJ1-6, the full variable domain is DTGVSQNPRHKITKRGQNVTFRCDPISEHNRLYWYRQTLGQGPEFLTYFQNEAQLEKSRLLSDRFSAERPKGSFSTLEIQRTEQGDSAMYLCASSLGQGGSPLHFGNGTRLTVT.

This chain uses TRBV3-1 (or the pseudogene TRBV3-2) with TRBJ2-7; D gene uncertain. Trimming cost V 1 base and J 2 bases, with 12 bases left between them. Germline values: CDR1 LGHDT, CDR2 YNNKEL (reference sequence). The CDR3 runs 15 residues. CDR3 in DNA: TGTGCCAGCAGCCAAGGTTTACACAAGACCTACGAGCAGTACTTC. Amino acids: CASSQGLHKTYEQYF.

This clone came up once. V gene TRBV7-8 combines with J gene TRBJ2-2; D is perhaps TRBD2 (5 bases). The length of the CDR3 is 16 residues. Per germline, CDR1 SGHVS and CDR2 FQNEAQ. With 7 bases removed from V and 3 bases from J, the gap between germline ends came to 18 bases. In DNA form, the CDR3 reads TGTGCCAGCAAAAAACTGAGCGGAGCGGACACCGGGGAGCTGTTTTTT. Its protein product is CASKKLSGADTGELFF.

The CDR3 DNA reads as TGTGCCAGCTCCCCGTCTGCGGACTCAGGCGGCTACACCTTC. Protein sequence: CASSPSADSGGYTF. The genes are TRBV18 and TRBJ1-2; no definite D call. This CDR3 region has 14 residues. V lost 6 bases and J lost 8, with 19 bases in between. Per the germline V gene, CDR1 is KGHSH and CDR2 is LQKENI. The complete variable domain, with remaining parts taken from reference TRBV18 and TRBJ1-2, reads NAGVMQNPRHLVRRRGQEARLRCSPMKGHSHVYWYRQLPEEGLKFMVYLQKENIIDESGMPKERFSAEFPKEGPSILRIQQVVRGDSAAYFCASSPSADSGGYTFGSGTRLTVV.

With regard to this clone: The germline gene is not matched at one end of the junction; a read error may be the cause. V gene TRBV18 combines with J gene TRBJ1-2; D is undetermined. The CDR3 is 13 residues long. Per the germline V gene, CDR1 is KGHSH and CDR2 is LQKENI. CDR3: CASSLDPVRLPFF. The CDR3 bases are TGTGCCAGCTCACTAGACCCAGTCAGGCTCCCTTTCTTC.

V usage is TRBV28 and J usage is TRBJ2-7; 9 bases match TRBD2. This CDR3 is built from 15 residues. Germline V gene lookup returns CDR1 MDHEN and CDR2 SYDVKM. V lost 4 bases to trimming and J lost 4 bases; unmatched junction nucleotides: 8. CDR3 protein: CASSSQVAGVYEQYF. DNA of the CDR3: TGTGCCAGCAGTTCCCAGGTAGCGGGGGTGTACGAGCAGTACTTC.

The genes are TRBV5-4 and TRBJ1-6; D perhaps matches TRBD1 (6 bases). The germline gives CDR1 SGHNT, CDR2 YYREEE (reference sequence). Trimming removed 0 bases at V and 7 bases at J, with 11 bases between. This CDR3 region has 15 residues. The CDR3 nucleotides are TGTGCCAGCAGCTTGGATAGGACAGTGAATTCACCCCTCCACTTT. It specifies CASSLDRTVNSPLHF.

This clone appeared a single time. The CDR3 region is CSVGLGNTGELFF. The CDR3 DNA reads as TGCAGCGTTGGTCTAGGGAACACCGGGGAGCTGTTTTTT. V is TRBV29-1 and J is TRBJ2-2, with unresolved D. The V gene's germline CDR1 is SQVTM and CDR2 ANQGSEA. The CDR3 covers 13 residues. Trimming left V 4 bases short and J 1 base short, with 7 bases between.

The chain joins TRBV6-7 to TRBJ1-4; no reliable D call. TRBV6-7 is an ORF, with its function uncertain. The CDR3 has 14 residues. Trimming removed 5 bases at V and 4 bases at J, with 11 bases between. CDR3 amino acids: CASSRGAVNEKLFF. In DNA form, the CDR3 reads TGTGCCAGCAGTCGGGGAGCCGTTAATGAAAAACTGTTTTTT.

The chain links TRBV9 to TRBJ2-3; D gene ambiguous. Trimming stripped 2 bases from V and 0 bases from J, with 10 bases between. CDR1 and CDR2 (germline): SGDLS, YYNGEE. The CDR3 has 15 amino acids. CDR3 coding DNA: TGTGCCAGCAGCGTGGGCCCCTCTAGCACAGATACGCAGTATTTT. This sequence encodes CASSVGPSSTDTQYF. Full variable domain (rest looked up from reference TRBV9 and TRBJ2-3): DSGVTQTPKHLITATGQRVTLRCSPRSGDLSVYWYQQSLDQGLQFLIQYYNGEERAKGNILERFSAQQFPDLHSELNLSSLELGDSALYFCASSVGPSSTDTQYFGPGTRLTVL.

This chain links TRBV18 with TRBJ1-1; D gene ambiguous. Trimming took off 3 bases at V and 1 base at J, with 6 bases between the two ends. Per the germline V gene, CDR1 is KGHSH and CDR2 is LQKENI. This CDR3 contains 13 residues. In DNA, the CDR3 is TGTGCCAGCTCACCGGGAGCGAACACTGAAGCTTTCTTT. Its translation is CASSPGANTEAFF.

This clone was seen a handful of times. J is TRBJ1-5 and V is TRBV3-1 (or the pseudogene TRBV3-2); 7 bases match TRBD1. The CDR3 runs 13 residues. J was trimmed by 7 bases and V by 5 bases; bases with no gene match: 5. Germline-derived CDR1 and CDR2 are LGHDT and YNNKEL (reference sequence). The CDR3, as DNA: TGTGCCAGCAGCAACGACAGGGTCCAGCCCCAGCATTTT. Amino acid sequence: CASSNDRVQPQHF.

This clone was observed a handful of times. V gene TRBV2 combines with J gene TRBJ2-3; possibly TRBD2 for D (6 bases). CDR1 is SNHLY and CDR2 is FYNNEI in the germline V gene. The CDR3 runs to 14 residues. Trimming removed 7 bases at V and 0 bases at J, with 11 bases between. CDR3 sequence: CASKMSGSTDTQYF. The CDR3, as DNA: TGTGCCAGCAAAATGAGCGGGAGCACAGATACGCAGTATTTT.

This sequence joins TRBV6-4 and TRBJ1-2, with D hard to call. Germline CDR1 MRHNA, CDR2 SNTAGT. Trimming cost V 3 bases and J 4 bases, with 12 bases left between them. This CDR3 is built from 14 residues. CDR3 nucleotides: TGTGCCAGCAGTGATACCTTCGCGGGCTATGGCTACACCTTC. Translated: CASSDTFAGYGYTF.

This clone was recorded a few times. V gene TRBV7-2 combines with J gene TRBJ1-2; weak D call: TRBD1 (5 bases). The germline V gene has CDR1 SGHTA and CDR2 FQGNSA. The V gene lost 0 bases and the J gene lost 8 bases, with 13 bases spanning the gap. The CDR3 consists of 14 residues. This CDR3 is CASSLATGAEGYTF. The CDR3 coding sequence is TGTGCCAGCAGCTTAGCCACTGGGGCGGAAGGCTACACCTTC.

This clone was counted a single time. The chain's CDR3 is CASSDGTGQVSNQPQHF. The CDR3 nucleotides read TGTGCCAGCAGTGACGGAACCGGACAGGTTAGCAATCAGCCCCAGCATTTT. V is TRBV6-1 and J is TRBJ1-5, with 7 nucleotides matching TRBD1. Germline CDR1 is MNHNS and CDR2 is SASEGT. The CDR3 loop spans 17 amino acids. Germline trimming cut 3 bases from V and 0 bases from J; bases unmatched to any gene: 8.

This CDR3 reads CASSQDVGRGDTQYF. CDR3 nucleotides: TGTGCCAGCAGCCAAGACGTGGGGAGGGGAGATACGCAGTATTTT. The chain links TRBV14 to TRBJ2-3, with 7 bases fitting TRBD2. The germline CDR1 and CDR2 sequences are SGHDN and FVKESK. CDR3 length: 15 amino acids. V gave up 0 bases and J gave up 5 bases; unmatched junction bases: 5.

The rearrangement uses TRBV5-1 and TRBJ1-2; tentatively, D is TRBD1 (5 bases). The CDR3 contains 14 residues. The germline V and J ends were trimmed by 0 bases and 2 bases, with 8 bases remaining between them. Germline V gene sequence: CDR1 SGHRS, CDR2 YFSETQ. This CDR3 is CASSLAGDNYGYTF. Written as DNA, the CDR3 is TGCGCCAGCAGCTTGGCGGGGGACAACTATGGCTACACCTTC.

The chain uses TRBV6-6 and TRBJ2-7; D perhaps matches TRBD1 (6 bases). The CDR3 sequence is 12 residues long. V lost 6 bases, J lost 2 bases, and 8 bases lay in between. The germline gives CDR1 MNHNY, CDR2 SVGAGI (reference sequence). CDR3 sequence reads: CASRDSAYEQYF. In DNA form, the CDR3 reads TGTGCCAGCAGGGACAGTGCCTACGAGCAGTACTTC.

This clone appeared a single time. The V gene is TRBV2, the J gene TRBJ2-5; a possible D gene is TRBD2 (5 bases). V shed 5 bases and J shed 4 bases, with 11 bases lying between them. CDR3 length: 13 amino acids. Germline CDR1 is SNHLY and CDR2 is FYNNEI. This CDR3 reads CASSFGLVETQYF. Here the CDR3 DNA reads TGTGCCAGCAGTTTCGGACTGGTAGAGACCCAGTACTTC.

This rearrangement joins TRBV6-5 to TRBJ2-1, with TRBD2 matching over 13 bases. J was trimmed by 4 bases and V by 4 bases; bases with no gene match: 4. Germline V gene sequence: CDR1 MNHEY, CDR2 SVGAGI. This CDR3 is built from 16 residues. The CDR3 DNA reads as TGTGCCAGCAGTTTACGACTAGCGGGGGGATACAATGAGCAGTTCTTC. It specifies CASSLRLAGGYNEQFF.

V gene TRBV27 combines with J gene TRBJ1-1; D is undetermined. V shed 2 bases and J shed 5 bases, with 9 bases lying between them. Germline V lookup: CDR1 MNHEY, CDR2 SMNVEV (reference sequence). There are 13 residues in the CDR3. DNA of the CDR3: TGTGCCAGCAGTTTAGGTTCTAGGACTGAAGCTTTCTTT. Protein sequence: CASSLGSRTEAFF.

The CDR3 coding sequence is TGTGCCAGCAGTAGAACCCGGGATTCACCCCTCCACTTT. Translating it yields CASSRTRDSPLHF. The rearrangement joins TRBV11-2 to TRBJ1-6; no reliable D call. This CDR3 has 13 amino acids. V dropped 6 bases and J dropped 8 bases, with 11 bases sitting between them. Per the germline V gene, CDR1 is SGHAT and CDR2 is FQNNGV. Full variable domain (missing parts from reference TRBV11-2 and TRBJ1-6): EAGVAQSPRYKIIEKRQSVAFWCNPISGHATLYWYQQILGQGPKLLIQFQNNGVVDDSQLPKDRFSAERLKGVDSTLKIQPAKLEDSAVYLCASSRTRDSPLHFGNGTRLTVT.

This clone has just a few counts. The rearrangement links TRBV6-5 to TRBJ1-4; no definite D call. The CDR3 is 13 amino acids. The V end was cut by 7 bases, the J end by 5 bases, with 11 bases between. Germline CDR1 and CDR2: MNHEY and SVGAGI. The CDR3: CASTRGRNEKLFF. Written as DNA, the CDR3 is TGTGCCAGCACCCGCGGCCGGAATGAAAAACTGTTTTTT.

The V gene is TRBV10-3, the J gene TRBJ1-2; D gene ambiguous. CDR3 length: 13 amino acids. V lost 0 bases, J lost 6 bases, and 8 bases lay in between. Germline V lookup: CDR1 ENHRY, CDR2 SYGVKD. In DNA form, the CDR3 reads TGTGCCATCAGTGAGTCTCGGACTGATGGCTACACCTTC. Translation: CAISESRTDGYTF.

The chain is built from TRBV7-2 and TRBJ2-1, with a possible D match to TRBD2 (7 bases). CDR3 size: 15 residues. V lost 2 bases and J lost 9, with 17 bases in between. Germline V gene data show CDR1 as SGHTA and CDR2 as FQGNSA. The CDR3 DNA sequence: TGTGCCAGCAGCTTACGGGCGGGGGCATCCCCTGAGCAGTTCTTC. It translates to CASSLRAGASPEQFF.

The CDR3 DNA is TGTGCCAGCAGCCAAAGGACACTCACAGATACGCAGTATTTT. It codes for CASSQRTLTDTQYF. The chain links TRBV3-1 (or the pseudogene TRBV3-2) to TRBJ2-3, with TRBD1 as a possible D gene (5 bases). Trimming removed 2 bases at V and 2 bases at J, with 8 bases between. Germline V CDR1 and CDR2: LGHDT, YNNKEL (reference sequence). The CDR3 is 14 residues long.